One sample yielded the 23 T cell receptor beta chains listed below, sequenced in a study of shared clonotypes between healthy human individuals. Sequenced by immunoSEQ multiplex PCR; TCRdb stores in-frame clones only, minus some. Of about 2.1 million clones in the sample, 93% were seen once. Naive CD8 cells comprised CD45RO-negative, CCR7-positively selected cells, excluding terminally differentiated effector memory CD45RA+ cells. Input material: naive CD8+ T cells from PBMCs. The receptors were sampled from a man younger than 35 in good health. Some clones in this sample may be carry-over from other donors' samples.

The J gene is TRBJ1-5, the V gene TRBV6-5, with unresolved D. Trimming removed 5 bases from V and 0 bases from J, with 8 bases in between. The CDR3 covers 14 residues. The germline V gene has CDR1 MNHEY and CDR2 SVGAGI. The chain's CDR3 is CASSPRYSNQPQHF. DNA for the CDR3: TGTGCCAGCAGTCCCCGGTATAGCAATCAGCCCCAGCATTTT.

The rearrangement links TRBV5-1 to TRBJ2-7; 9 bases agree with TRBD1. Germline V lookup: CDR1 SGHRS, CDR2 YFSETQ. This CDR3 is 17 amino acids long. The ends lost 1 base at V and 2 bases at J; junction bases unmatched: 10. The DNA for the CDR3 is TGCGCCAGCAGCTTGATAGTGGTGGGACAGGGCGCCTACGAGCAGTACTTC. Amino acids: CASSLIVVGQGAYEQYF.

This rearrangement joins TRBV7-3 to TRBJ2-1, with 10 bases identical to TRBD2. CDR3 length equals 15 residues. J was trimmed by 14 bases and V by 5 bases; bases with no gene match: 15. Germline lookup yields CDR1 SGHTA and CDR2 FQGTGA. The DNA for the CDR3 is TGTGCCAGCAGCGCAACTTCGCTAGCGGGAGAAGTAAAGTTCTTC. Residues: CASSATSLAGEVKFF.

Worth noting for this clone: Other DNA sequences in the sample encode the same CDR3. The J gene is TRBJ2-7, the V gene TRBV5-1; a weak D match, TRBD2 (5 bases). Germline V lookup: CDR1 SGHRS, CDR2 YFSETQ. The CDR3 is 15 amino acids. Trimming took 1 base from V and 0 from J, leaving 11 bases between them. The CDR3 sequence is CASSLFLGSSYEQYF. CDR3 nucleotide sequence: TGCGCCAGCAGCTTGTTCCTAGGGAGCTCCTACGAGCAGTACTTC.

This rearrangement joins TRBV11-2 to TRBJ2-7, with TRBD2 identical over 10 bases. The junction had 13 bases not matched to a gene; V was cut back by 5 bases and J by 3 bases. The CDR3 extends over 17 amino acids. In germline, CDR1 is SGHAT, CDR2 FQNNGV. The CDR3 sequence is CASSPSSVLAGLYEQYF. CDR3 DNA sequence: TGTGCCAGCAGCCCCTCTTCGGTACTAGCGGGACTCTACGAGCAGTACTTC. Using reference TRBV11-2 and TRBJ2-7 for the parts outside the CDR3, the full variable domain is EAGVAQSPRYKIIEKRQSVAFWCNPISGHATLYWYQQILGQGPKLLIQFQNNGVVDDSQLPKDRFSAERLKGVDSTLKIQPAKLEDSAVYLCASSPSSVLAGLYEQYFGPGTRLTVT.

The gene calls are TRBV28 and TRBJ2-1, with TRBD2 matching over 10 bases. Germline CDR1 MDHEN, CDR2 SYDVKM. V trimming: 2 bases; J trimming: 2 bases; junction bases outside the gene matches: 6. This CDR3 comprises 17 residues. As DNA, the CDR3 is TGTGCCAGCAGTTTACCCCGACTAGCGGGCACCTACAATGAGCAGTTCTTC. It specifies CASSLPRLAGTYNEQFF.

V gene TRBV10-1 combines with J gene TRBJ2-7, with D tentatively TRBD1 or TRBD2 (5 bases each). Germline assignment: CDR1 WNHNN and CDR2 SYGVQD (reference sequence). Between the trimmed V and J ends, which lost 8 bases and 7 bases, there was a span of 12 bases. The CDR3 totals 11 residues. The CDR3 region is CASGTNGEQYF. The CDR3 nucleotides read TGCGCCAGCGGGACCAATGGGGAGCAGTACTTC.

This rearrangement joins TRBV5-4 to TRBJ1-1; D perhaps matches TRBD1 (6 bases). V was shortened by 0 bases and J by 1 base, with 7 bases between the two germline ends. The CDR3 length is 14 residues. Germline lookup yields CDR1 SGHNT and CDR2 YYREEE (reference sequence). The CDR3 sequence: CASSLEGQNTEAFF. DNA for the CDR3: TGTGCCAGCAGCTTGGAGGGACAGAACACTGAAGCTTTCTTT. The full variable domain, in which reference TRBV5-4 and TRBJ1-1 provide the parts outside the CDR3, is ETGVTQSPTHLIKTRGQQVTLRCSSQSGHNTVSWYQQALGQGPQFIFQYYREEENGRGNFPPRFSGLQFPNYSSELNVNALELDDSALYLCASSLEGQNTEAFFGQGTRLTVV.

The CDR3 spells CASSYRLAGEQDEQYF. CDR3 DNA: TGTGCCAGCAGTTACCGCCTAGCGGGAGAACAAGACGAGCAGTACTTC. The chain combines TRBV6-5 with TRBJ2-7, with 10 bases identical to TRBD2. The length of the CDR3 is 16 residues. J lost 5 bases, V lost 2 bases, and 9 bases had no gene match. Germline CDR1 and CDR2: MNHEY and SVGAGI.

CDR3 sequence: CASSLVGVRTGELFF. In nucleotides, the CDR3 is TGTGCCAGCAGTTTAGTGGGAGTGAGAACCGGGGAGCTGTTTTTT. The chain recombines TRBV27 with TRBJ2-2; D is possibly TRBD2 (5 bases). Germline CDR1 and CDR2: MNHEY and SMNVEV (reference sequence). The CDR3 sequence is 15 residues long. Trimming left V 2 bases short and J 5 bases short, with 12 bases between.

This clone appeared a single time. The genes are TRBV9 and TRBJ1-2; possibly TRBD1 for D (6 bases). The CDR3 loop spans 15 amino acids. Germline assignment: CDR1 SGDLS and CDR2 YYNGEE. V was shortened by 2 bases and J by 3 bases, with 14 bases between the two germline ends. The CDR3 spells CASSVGARVDYGYTF. As DNA, the CDR3 is TGTGCCAGCAGCGTGGGGGCGAGGGTTGACTATGGCTACACCTTC.

About this clone: Within the sample, other DNA sequences also encode this same CDR3. The chain employs TRBV5-1 and TRBJ2-7; D gene unclear. Trimming shortened V by 1 base and J by 1 base, and 6 bases separated the two germline ends. Germline V lookup: CDR1 SGHRS, CDR2 YFSETQ. CDR3 length equals 13 residues. The CDR3 reads CASSLSVSYEQYF. Here the CDR3 DNA reads TGCGCCAGCAGCTTGAGCGTTTCCTACGAGCAGTACTTC.

The chain recombines TRBV29-1 with TRBJ2-1; D is possibly TRBD2 (5 bases). CDR1 is SQVTM, CDR2 ANQGSEA, per germline. The V gene lost 6 bases and the J gene lost 6 bases, with 12 bases spanning the gap. CDR3 length: 12 residues. The CDR3 coding sequence is TGCAGCGTACGGGGTGGTGGCAATGAGCAGTTCTTC. Protein: CSVRGGGNEQFF.

The chain carries TRBV19 and TRBJ2-3; D gene unclear. CDR1 LNHDA and CDR2 SQIVND come from the germline V gene (reference sequence). The CDR3 is 15 amino acids. Trimming removed 1 base from V and 5 bases from J, with 13 bases in between. The CDR3 region is CASSIGVRSGDTQYF. The CDR3 DNA follows: TGTGCCAGTAGTATAGGAGTACGCAGTGGAGATACGCAGTATTTT.

The V and J genes are TRBV13 and TRBJ2-1, with 9 positions matching TRBD2. This CDR3 is 14 amino acids long. Germline V gene data show CDR1 as PRHDT and CDR2 as FYEKMQ (reference sequence). J was trimmed by 4 bases and V by 5 bases; bases with no gene match: 3. As DNA, the CDR3 is TGTGCCAGCAGCGGGCGGGAGGGATACAATGAGCAGTTCTTC. It specifies CASSGREGYNEQFF.

Concerning this clone: Different DNA sequences within this sample yield the same CDR3. This chain joins TRBV9 and TRBJ2-3; 13 positions agree with TRBD2. The V segment lost 3 bases and the J segment 2 bases; nucleotides outside the gene matches: 3. Germline lookup yields CDR1 SGDLS and CDR2 YYNGEE. This CDR3 contains 16 residues. DNA of the CDR3: TGTGCCAGCAGCGAGGGACTAGCGGGGTCCACAGATACGCAGTATTTT. Amino acids: CASSEGLAGSTDTQYF.

CDR3 bases: TGTGCCAGCAGCTTAGTGGACACGGACAATGAGCAGTTCTTC. Its translation: CASSLVDTDNEQFF. The chain has TRBV7-9 and TRBJ2-1; maybe TRBD1 (5 bases). V was trimmed by 1 base and J by 5 bases, leaving 9 bases between them. CDR1 and CDR2 from the germline V gene are SEHNR and FQNEAQ (reference sequence). The CDR3 extends over 14 amino acids.

The chain combines TRBV28 with TRBJ1-2; D unclear. CDR3 length: 16 amino acids. Germline V gives CDR1 MDHEN, CDR2 SYDVKM. V was pared by 6 bases and J by 0 bases, with 17 bases between. CDR3 DNA: TGTGCCAGCAGCCTTTATAAGGAAGACGCTAACTATGGCTACACCTTC. This sequence encodes CASSLYKEDANYGYTF.

V gene TRBV4-2 combines with J gene TRBJ2-2, with D possibly being TRBD2 (6 bases). V lost 0 bases to trimming and J lost 4 bases, with 21 bases between them. Germline V lookup: CDR1 LGHNA, CDR2 YNFKEQ. This CDR3 region has 19 residues. This chain's CDR3 is CASSQEFLVVAESTGELFF. CDR3 coding DNA: TGTGCCAGCAGCCAAGAATTTCTGGTGGTAGCGGAGTCCACCGGGGAGCTGTTTTTT.

The V gene is TRBV6-1, the J gene TRBJ1-3, with D uncertain. V lost 3 bases and J lost 0, with 9 bases in between. CDR1 and CDR2 from the germline V gene are MNHNS and SASEGT. CDR3 length equals 15 residues. For the CDR3, the DNA is TGTGCCAGCAGTGAGGTACAGATCTCTGGAAACACCATATATTTT. The encoded protein is CASSEVQISGNTIYF.

V usage is TRBV28 and J usage is TRBJ1-3; D unresolved. Trimming took off 7 bases at V and 0 bases at J, with 10 bases between the two ends. Germline CDR1 MDHEN, CDR2 SYDVKM. This CDR3 has 14 residues. CDR3 amino acids: CASTLAISGNTIYF. The CDR3 nucleotides are TGTGCCAGCACCCTGGCCATCTCTGGAAACACCATATATTTT.

CDR3 protein: CASPGVRGNQPQHF. As DNA, the CDR3 is TGCGCCAGCCCGGGGGTCCGGGGCAATCAGCCCCAGCATTTT. The rearrangement joins TRBV5-1 to TRBJ1-5; D may be TRBD1 (5 bases). With 7 bases removed from V and 2 bases from J, the gap between germline ends came to 13 bases. The CDR3 runs 14 residues. Germline V CDR1 and CDR2: SGHRS, YFSETQ.

CDR3 loop: CASSLMGGQRQDTQYF. DNA of the CDR3: TGTGCCAGCAGTTTGATGGGCGGGCAGAGGCAGGATACGCAGTATTTT. V gene TRBV27 combines with J gene TRBJ2-3, with a weak D call TRBD2 (5 bases). The germline V gene has CDR1 MNHEY and CDR2 SMNVEV (reference sequence). With 3 bases removed from V and 6 bases from J, the gap between germline ends came to 19 bases. This CDR3 contains 16 residues.